This TCR beta chain appears in the sequencing data of a study of tumor and adjacent non-tumor tissue in lung cancer. Trimming took off 3 bases at V and 4 bases at J, with 13 bases between the two ends. Germline assignment: CDR1 DFQATT and CDR2 SNEGSKA (reference sequence). The CDR3 sequence is 14 residues long. TCRbeta libraries were built with three rounds of nested PCR, modified from ARM-PCR. TCRdb used MiXCR to reprocess the multiplex PCR reads, holding one entry per CDR3 protein. The sample consists of approximately 110,000 distinct CDR3 sequences, 60% to 70% of them appearing once. For this clonotype: A much larger clone differs by one base, so this may be a read error.

The template was RNA from unsorted bulk tissue. The normal lung tissue was taken more than 3 cm from the tumor edge. Chemotherapy-naive patients with new lung cancer underwent thoracic surgery in China, August–late 2014. The sample taken for sequencing was distant non-tumor lung tissue. The TCR originated in a man aged 55-75 years with non-small cell lung cancer. J is TRBJ2-1 and V is TRBV20-1, with D unresolved. This CDR3 is CSASEVVGYNEQFF. The DNA of the CDR3 is TGCAGTGCTAGTGAGGTAGTGGGGTACAATGAGCAGTTCTTC.